The 2 T cell receptor beta chains given below trace back to one sample, sequenced in a study of cytomegalovirus exposure and HLA in healthy donors. PCR involved 60 Vbeta and 13 Jbeta primers. The method was immunoSEQ multiplex PCR; TCRdb's version includes in-frame clones alone and lacks a portion of them. Of almost 80,000 clones in the sample, about two thirds were seen once. What was sequenced was PBMCs. These receptors were obtained from a woman aged 45-59 years in good health and CMV-seropositive.

V and J are TRBV4-1 and TRBJ2-7; TRBD2 might be the D (5 bases). CDR1 and CDR2 (germline): MGHRA, YSYEKL. The CDR3 extends over 20 amino acids. Trimming pared 0 bases from V and 0 bases from J, leaving 24 bases between. The CDR3 nucleotides are TGCGCCAGCAGCCAAGAGGTGAGGGTGAGCCGCCTAAGACACTCCTACGAGCAGTACTTC. It encodes CASSQEVRVSRLRHSYEQYF.

On this clone itself: The same CDR3 also results from other DNA sequences found in this sample. J is TRBJ1-1 and V is TRBV6-5; D is perhaps TRBD1 (5 bases). In germline, CDR1 is MNHEY, CDR2 SVGAGI. V dropped 0 bases and J dropped 4 bases, with 9 bases sitting between them. CDR3 length: 14 residues. CDR3 sequence: CASSYSSGGTEAFF. DNA for the CDR3: TGTGCCAGCAGTTACTCGTCCGGGGGCACTGAAGCTTTCTTT.